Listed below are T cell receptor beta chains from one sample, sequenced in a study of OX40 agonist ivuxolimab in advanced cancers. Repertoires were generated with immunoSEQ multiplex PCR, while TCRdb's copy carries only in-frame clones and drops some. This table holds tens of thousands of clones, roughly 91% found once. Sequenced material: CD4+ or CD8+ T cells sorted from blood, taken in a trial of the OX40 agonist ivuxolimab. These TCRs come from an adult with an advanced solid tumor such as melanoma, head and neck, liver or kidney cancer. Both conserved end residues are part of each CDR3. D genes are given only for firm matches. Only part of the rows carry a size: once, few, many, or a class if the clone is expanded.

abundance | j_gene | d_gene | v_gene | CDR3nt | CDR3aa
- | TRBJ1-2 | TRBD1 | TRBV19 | TGTGCCAGTAGGGACCGGGACAGGGGCTATGGCTACACCTTC | CASRDRDRGYGYTF
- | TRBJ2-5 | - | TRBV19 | TGTGCCAGTAGTAGTAGCGGAAAAGAGACCCAGTACTTC | CASSSSGKETQYF
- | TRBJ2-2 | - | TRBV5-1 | TGCGCCAGCAGCTTGACCCTCGAAGGCTCCGGGGAGCTGTTTTTT | CASSLTLEGSGELFF
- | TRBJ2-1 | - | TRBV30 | TGTGCCTGGAGACAAAAAGGGAGCTCCTACAATGAGCAGTTCTTC | CAWRQKGSSYNEQFF
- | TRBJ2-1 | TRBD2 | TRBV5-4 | TGTGCCAGCAGCTTGGGGACTAGCGGGGGGACTACCTACAATGAGCAGTTCTTC | CASSLGTSGGTTYNEQFF
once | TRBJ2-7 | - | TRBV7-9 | TGTGCCAGCAGCTTATTGGTTGTGACCTTCCGAGGGGAGCAGTACTTC | CASSLLVVTFRGEQYF
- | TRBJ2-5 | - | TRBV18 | TGTGCCAGCTGCAGGGCGGAGGAGGAGACCCAGTACTTC | CASCRAEEETQYF
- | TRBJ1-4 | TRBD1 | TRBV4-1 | TGCGCCAGCAGCCAAGAAAGACAGGGACCCCTTTCAAATGAAAAACTGTTTTTT | CASSQERQGPLSNEKLFF
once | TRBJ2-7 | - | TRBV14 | TGTGCCAGCAGCTGGGATCTCGGCGAGCAGTACTTC | CASSWDLGEQYF
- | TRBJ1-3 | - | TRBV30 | TGTGCCTGGAGAGACGCCGGCTCTGGAAACACCATATATTTT | CAWRDAGSGNTIYF
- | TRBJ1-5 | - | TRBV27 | TGTGCCAGCAGTTTACCGGGGGCACATCAGCCCCAGCATTTT | CASSLPGAHQPQHF
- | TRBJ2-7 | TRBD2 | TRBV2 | TGTGCCAGCACCGGGTCCCGCGGGGGGGCTTCCGCCTACGAGCAGTACTTC | CASTGSRGGASAYEQYF
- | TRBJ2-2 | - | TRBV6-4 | TGTGCCAGCAGTCCCCGGCCAGCCTCCACCGGGGAGCTGTTTTTT | CASSPRPASTGELFF
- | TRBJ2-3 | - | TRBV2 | TGTGCCAGCAGTGAAACCGGGACTAGCACAGATACGCAGTATTTT | CASSETGTSTDTQYF
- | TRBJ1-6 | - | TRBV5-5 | TGTGCCAGCAGCTTCGGACCTGTTGGAGATTCACCCCTCCACTTT | CASSFGPVGDSPLHF
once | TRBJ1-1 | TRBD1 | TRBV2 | TGTGCCAGGAGACAGGGGGCGGACACTGAAGCTTTCTTT | CARRQGADTEAFF
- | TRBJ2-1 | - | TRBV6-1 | TGTGCCAGCAGTGAAGGCCCGGGGACCGTTCAGGGTGAGCAGTTCTTC | CASSEGPGTVQGEQFF
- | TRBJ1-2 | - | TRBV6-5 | TGTGCCAGCAGCCGTATCGAAGGGGGCTACACCTTC | CASSRIEGGYTF
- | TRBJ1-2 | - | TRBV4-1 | TGCGCCAGCAGCTCGCCCGGAGGGTATGGCTACACCTTC | CASSSPGGYGYTF
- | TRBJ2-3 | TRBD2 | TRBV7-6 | TGTGCCAGCAGCTTGGTAGCGGGGGGGATCACAGATACGCAGTATTTT | CASSLVAGGITDTQYF
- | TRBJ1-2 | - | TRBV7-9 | TGTGCCAGCAGCTTAGGGCCCCTCGGGCAGCCGCCCCTCTATGGCTACACCTTC | CASSLGPLGQPPLYGYTF
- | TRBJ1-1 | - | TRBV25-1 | TGTGCCAGGGGGCCCATGAACACTGAAGCTTTCTTT | CARGPMNTEAFF
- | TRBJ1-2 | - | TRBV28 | TGTGCCAGCAGTTTAGGGGAAGCTAACTATGGCTACACCTTC | CASSLGEANYGYTF
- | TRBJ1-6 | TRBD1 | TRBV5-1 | TGCGCCAGCAGCCCGATGGGGACAGGGGGCCTCTCCTATAATTCACCCCTCCACTTT | CASSPMGTGGLSYNSPLHF
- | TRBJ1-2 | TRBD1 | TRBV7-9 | TGTGCCAGCAGCTTACGGGACAGGGCTTATGGCTACACCTTC | CASSLRDRAYGYTF
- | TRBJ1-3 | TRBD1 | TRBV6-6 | TGTGCCAGCAGTTCCCCAGGGGGCGCGGTAGGAAACACCATATATTTT | CASSSPGGAVGNTIYF
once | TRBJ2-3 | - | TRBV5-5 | TGTGCCAGCAGCCCCTCGGTCGAGGGATACACAGATACGCAGTATTTT | CASSPSVEGYTDTQYF
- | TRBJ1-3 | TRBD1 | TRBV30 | TGTGCCTGGCAGGGGGCCGGAAACACCATATATTTT | CAWQGAGNTIYF
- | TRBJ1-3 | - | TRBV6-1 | TGTGCCAGCAGTGAGTCTCCAGATCCCTCTGGAAACACCATATATTTT | CASSESPDPSGNTIYF
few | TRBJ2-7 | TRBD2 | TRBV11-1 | TGTGCCAGCAGCCTCCGACTGGGGGGGTCCTACGAGCAGTACTTC | CASSLRLGGSYEQYF
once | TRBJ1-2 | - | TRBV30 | TGTGCCTGGAAAAGCGGGCAGGGGAGATTCTATGGCTACACCTTC | CAWKSGQGRFYGYTF
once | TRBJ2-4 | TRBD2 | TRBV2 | TGTGCCAGCAGTCCCGTAGCGGGGGCACTCAAAAACATTCAGTACTTC | CASSPVAGALKNIQYF
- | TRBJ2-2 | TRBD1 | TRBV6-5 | TGTGCCAGCAGTTCGGACCGGGACAGACTTACCGGGGAGCTGTTTTTT | CASSSDRDRLTGELFF
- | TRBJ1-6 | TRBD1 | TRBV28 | TGTGCCAGCAGGCGGACAGGGCCTTCACCCCTCCACTTT | CASRRTGPSPLHF
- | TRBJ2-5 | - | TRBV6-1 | TGTGCCAGCATAATTGGGCAAGGAGTTCAAGGGACCCAGTACTTC | CASIIGQGVQGTQYF
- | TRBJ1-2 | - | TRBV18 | TGTGCCACCGGGGACGGTAACTATGGCTACACCTTC | CATGDGNYGYTF
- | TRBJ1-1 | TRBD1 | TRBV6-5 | TGTGCCAGCAGTAACTCCGGGACAGTGAGCACTGAAGCTTTCTTT | CASSNSGTVSTEAFF
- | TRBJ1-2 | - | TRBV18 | TGTGCCAGCTCACGTCCCGGGACGGAGAACTATGGCTACACCTTC | CASSRPGTENYGYTF
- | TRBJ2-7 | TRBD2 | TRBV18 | TGTGCCAGCTCACCTAGCGGGGGAGGCGAGCAGTACTTC | CASSPSGGGEQYF
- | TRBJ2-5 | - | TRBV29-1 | TGCAGCGTTGAAGAAGGGAGCCAAGAGACCCAGTACTTC | CSVEEGSQETQYF
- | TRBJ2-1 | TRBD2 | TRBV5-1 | TGCGCCAGCAGCTGGAGCGGGGAGGAGGAGCAGTTCTTC | CASSWSGEEEQFF
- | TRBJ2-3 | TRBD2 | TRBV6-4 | TGTGCCAGCAGCCGGGACGGGGGAGGGACAGATACGCAGTATTTT | CASSRDGGGTDTQYF
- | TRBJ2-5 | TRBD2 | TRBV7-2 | TGTGCCAGCAGCTTAACCGGGACTAGGGGAGAGACCCAGTACTTC | CASSLTGTRGETQYF
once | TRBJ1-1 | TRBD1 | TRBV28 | TGTGCCAGCAGTTTTGAAGGGGGCCCGAACACTGAAGCTTTCTTT | CASSFEGGPNTEAFF
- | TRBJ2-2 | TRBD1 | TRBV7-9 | TGTGCCAGCAGCCGGGGACAGGGGAGCACCGGGGAGCTGTTTTTT | CASSRGQGSTGELFF
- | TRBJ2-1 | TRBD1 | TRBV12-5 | TGTGCTAGTGCCCCAGGGGGCAGCTCCTACAATGAGCAGTTCTTC | CASAPGGSSYNEQFF
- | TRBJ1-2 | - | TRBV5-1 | TGCGCCAGCAGCTTGGAGGTGGCAGGGGCACTCTATGGCTACACCTTC | CASSLEVAGALYGYTF
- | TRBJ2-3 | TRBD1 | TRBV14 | TGTGCCAGCAGCCCCGGGACAGGGTCAGCCACAGATACGCAGTATTTT | CASSPGTGSATDTQYF
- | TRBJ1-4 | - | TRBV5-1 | TGCGCCAGCAGCTCTTCGGAGGCAACTAATGAAAAACTGTTTTTT | CASSSSEATNEKLFF
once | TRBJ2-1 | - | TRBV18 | TGTGCCAGCTCACCTGCCGTGACAAAGGCTGGACAGTTCTTC | CASSPAVTKAGQFF
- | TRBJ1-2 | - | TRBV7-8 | TGTGCCAGCAGCGCCCAAATCGGGGGGCTGAAAGGCTACACCTTC | CASSAQIGGLKGYTF